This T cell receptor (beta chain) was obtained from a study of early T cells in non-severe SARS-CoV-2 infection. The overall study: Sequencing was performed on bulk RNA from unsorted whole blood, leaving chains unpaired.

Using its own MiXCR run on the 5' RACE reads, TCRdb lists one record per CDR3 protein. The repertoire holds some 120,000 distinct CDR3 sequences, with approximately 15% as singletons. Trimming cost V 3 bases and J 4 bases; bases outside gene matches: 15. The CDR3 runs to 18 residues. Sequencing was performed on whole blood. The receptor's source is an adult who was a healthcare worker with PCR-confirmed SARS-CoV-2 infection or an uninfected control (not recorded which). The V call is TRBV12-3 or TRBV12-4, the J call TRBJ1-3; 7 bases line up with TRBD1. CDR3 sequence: CASSFRGQTLEAGNTIYF. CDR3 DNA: TGTGCCAGCAGTTTCAGGGGACAGACCCTCGAGGCCGGAAACACCATATATTTT.